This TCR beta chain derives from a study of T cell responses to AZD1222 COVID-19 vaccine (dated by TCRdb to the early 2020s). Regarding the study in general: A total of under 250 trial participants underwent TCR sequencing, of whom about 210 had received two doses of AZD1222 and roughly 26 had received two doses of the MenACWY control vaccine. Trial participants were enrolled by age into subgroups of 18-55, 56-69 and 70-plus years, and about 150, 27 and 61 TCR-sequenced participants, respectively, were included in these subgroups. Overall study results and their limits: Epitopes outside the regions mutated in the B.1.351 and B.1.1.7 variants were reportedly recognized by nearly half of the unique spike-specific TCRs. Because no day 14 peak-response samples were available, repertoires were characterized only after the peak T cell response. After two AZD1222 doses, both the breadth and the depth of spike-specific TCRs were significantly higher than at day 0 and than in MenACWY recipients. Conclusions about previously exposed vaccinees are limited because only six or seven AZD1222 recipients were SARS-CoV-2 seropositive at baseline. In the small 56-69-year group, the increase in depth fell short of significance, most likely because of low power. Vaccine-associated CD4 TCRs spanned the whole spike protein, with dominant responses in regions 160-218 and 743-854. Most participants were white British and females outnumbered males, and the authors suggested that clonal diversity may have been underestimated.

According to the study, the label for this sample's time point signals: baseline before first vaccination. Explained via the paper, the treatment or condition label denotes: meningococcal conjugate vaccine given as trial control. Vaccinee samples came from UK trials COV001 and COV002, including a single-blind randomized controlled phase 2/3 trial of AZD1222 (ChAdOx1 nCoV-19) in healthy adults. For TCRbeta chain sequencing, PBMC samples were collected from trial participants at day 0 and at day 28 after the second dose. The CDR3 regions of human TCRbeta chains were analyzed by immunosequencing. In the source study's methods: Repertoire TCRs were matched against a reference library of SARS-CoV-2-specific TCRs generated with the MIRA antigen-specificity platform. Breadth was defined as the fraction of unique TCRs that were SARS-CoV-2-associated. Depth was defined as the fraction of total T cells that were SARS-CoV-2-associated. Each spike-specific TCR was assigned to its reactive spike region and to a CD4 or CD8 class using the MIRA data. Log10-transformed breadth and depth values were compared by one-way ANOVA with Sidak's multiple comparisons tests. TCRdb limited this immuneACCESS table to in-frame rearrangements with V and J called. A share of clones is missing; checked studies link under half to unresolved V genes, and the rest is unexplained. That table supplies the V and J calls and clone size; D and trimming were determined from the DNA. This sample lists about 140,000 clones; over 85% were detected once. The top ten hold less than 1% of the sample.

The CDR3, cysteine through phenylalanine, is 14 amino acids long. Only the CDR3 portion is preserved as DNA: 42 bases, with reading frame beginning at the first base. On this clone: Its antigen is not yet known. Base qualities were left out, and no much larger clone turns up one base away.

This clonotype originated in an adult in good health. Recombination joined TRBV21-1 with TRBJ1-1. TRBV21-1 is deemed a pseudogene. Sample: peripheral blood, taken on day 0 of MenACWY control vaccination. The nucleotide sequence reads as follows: TGTGCCAGCAGCAAACCGGTAAAGAGTAGTGAAGCTTTCTTT. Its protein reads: CASSKPVKSSEAFF.